The TCR beta chain described here comes from a study of CD8 T cells in Susac syndrome. Overall study results and limits: The study acknowledged a relatively small number of individuals in its TCR sequencing and HLA analysis.

Relapsing-remitting disease, either stable or active, was present in the treatment-naive patients who were the multiple sclerosis controls. CDR3 length equals 15 residues. Germline V gives CDR1 MGHRA, CDR2 YSYEKL. The V end lost 1 base, the J end lost 3 bases, and 10 bases lay between the germline ends. In regard to this clonotype: Its antigen is as yet unknown.

An amount of RNA that ranged from roughly 0.5 to 1 ug was reverse transcribed with random hexamers. A single record per CDR3 protein comes from TCRdb applying MiXCR to the immunoSEQ multiplex PCR reads. The sample comprises approximately 200,000 distinct CDR3 sequences, about 94% of which are singletons, and roughly 0.095% rests with the top ten. The V gene is TRBV4-1, the J gene TRBJ2-1; a possible D gene is TRBD2 (7 bases). The TCR originated in a human donor with multiple sclerosis. Sequencing was done on a sample of CD4+ T cells from PBMCs. The CDR3 is CASSQVGGLYNEQFF. The CDR3, as DNA: TGCGCCAGCAGCCAAGTGGGGGGGCTCTACAATGAGCAGTTCTTC.